These 30 T cell receptor beta chains share one sample of origin, sequenced in a study of T cells in Graves' hyperthyroidism and ophthalmopathy. The CDR3 regions of TCR beta were amplified from RNA transcripts. The TCR CDR3 was amplified in a first-round RT-PCR using the HTBI primer set. TCRdb called the multiplex PCR reads again in MiXCR, with one record for every CDR3 protein. The sample holds over 500,000 distinct CDR3 sequences, over 45% seen once. Sample: peripheral blood or thyroid tissue (not recorded which). The receptors originated from an adult woman with Graves' disease, either hyperthyroidism or ophthalmopathy (not recorded which).

About this clonotype: An end of the junction differs from the germline gene, which may be a read error. J is TRBJ1-2 and V is TRBV4-1; no firm D call. This CDR3 contains 16 residues. Germline V lookup: CDR1 MGHRA, CDR2 YSYEKL. The CDR3 DNA follows: TGTGCCAGCAGCCAAGGTGGCACAGCGTCTAACTATGGCTACACCTTC. It is translated as CASSQGGTASNYGYTF.

Regarding this clonotype: Sequence at one end of the junction differs from germline and may be a read error. This rearrangement joins TRBV7-7 to TRBJ2-5, with D perhaps TRBD2 (5 bases). Germline V gives CDR1 SSHAT, CDR2 FNYEAQ (reference sequence). The CDR3 length is 14 residues. CDR3 sequence (DNA): TGTGCTAGCAGCCCCGAGAGCCGCGAGGGGACCCAGTACTTC. This encodes CASSPESREGTQYF.

This clonotype was counted at least ten times. This sequence joins TRBV9 and TRBJ2-7; unclear D gene. Germline V gives CDR1 SGDLS, CDR2 YYNGEE. Trimming left V 0 bases short and J 4 bases short, with 11 bases between. This CDR3 spans 14 amino acids. CDR3: CASSVGETRYEQYF. The DNA for the CDR3 is TGTGCCAGCAGCGTAGGCGAGACTCGTTACGAGCAGTACTTC.

This clonotype was seen once. The CDR3 coding sequence is TGCAGTGCTAGAGCGGGCGGGCATAGTGAGCCCCAGCATTTT. Protein: CSARAGGHSEPQHF. The chain couples TRBV20-1 to TRBJ1-5, with D unclear. From germline, CDR1 is DFQATT and CDR2 SNEGSKA (reference sequence). This CDR3 spans 14 amino acids. V was pared by 1 base and J by 8 bases, with 15 bases between.

This clonotype was observed at least ten times. This rearrangement joins TRBV6-1 to TRBJ1-1; D not resolved. The CDR3 totals 14 residues. Trimming took off 0 bases at V and 0 bases at J, with 5 bases between the two ends. Germline V lookup: CDR1 MNHNS, CDR2 SASEGT. CDR3 sequence reads: CASSEARLNTEAFF. In nucleotides, the CDR3 is TGTGCCAGCAGTGAAGCCCGATTGAACACTGAAGCTTTCTTT.

The chain combines TRBV10-3 with TRBJ2-5; D gene unclear. The CDR3 spans 12 residues. Trimming removed 5 bases at V and 0 bases at J, with 4 bases between. From germline, CDR1 is ENHRY and CDR2 SYGVKD. CDR3 amino acids: CAISSYQETQYF. The CDR3 DNA reads as TGTGCCATCAGTTCGTACCAAGAGACCCAGTACTTC.

On this clonotype itself: A much more abundant neighbour one base away suggests this may be a read error. This sequence joins TRBV29-1 and TRBJ2-7; 8 bases fit TRBD1. Germline V CDR1 and CDR2: SQVTM, ANQGSEA. The CDR3 length is 14 residues. The CDR3 protein is CAWSATGGPYEQYF. In DNA, the CDR3 is TGTGCCTGGAGTGCCACAGGGGGACCCTACGAGCAGTACTTC.

J is TRBJ2-5 and V is TRBV10-3; D might be TRBD1 (5 bases). Germline V CDR1 and CDR2: ENHRY, SYGVKD. V gave up 5 bases and J gave up 4 bases, with 14 bases separating them. This CDR3 has 14 amino acids. The CDR3 bases are TGTGCCATCAGTCGGACATCATATGGAGAGACCCAGTACTTC. Translated: CAISRTSYGETQYF.

This clonotype was seen ten or more times. The chain has TRBV2 and TRBJ1-5; D not certain. Looked up from germline, CDR1 is SNHLY and CDR2 is FYNNEI. CDR3 length: 14 amino acids. V lost 3 bases and J 4 bases, leaving 10 bases between the germline ends. CDR3 loop: CASSDRWGNQPQHF. The DNA of the CDR3 is TGTGCCAGCAGTGATAGGTGGGGAAATCAGCCCCAGCATTTT. The full variable domain, in which reference TRBV2 and TRBJ1-5 provide the parts outside the CDR3, is EPEVTQTPSHQVTQMGQEVILRCVPISNHLYFYWYRQILGQKVEFLVSFYNNEISEKSEIFDDQFSVERPDGSNFTLKIRSTKLEDSAMYFCASSDRWGNQPQHFGDGTRLSIL.

This clonotype was seen at least ten times. The chain recombines TRBV10-3 with TRBJ1-5; maybe TRBD1 (6 bases). Germline assignment: CDR1 ENHRY and CDR2 SYGVKD. V lost 10 bases and J 2 bases, leaving 12 bases between the germline ends. The CDR3 is 13 residues long. CDR3 bases: TGTGCCACCCACGGGGGCGGCAATCAGCCCCAGCATTTT. It translates to CATHGGGNQPQHF.

The rearrangement joins TRBV2 to TRBJ2-6; TRBD2 matches 7 bases. CDR3 length equals 12 residues. Germline CDR1 reads SNHLY; CDR2 reads FYNNEI. In DNA, the CDR3 is TGTGGGGGGGGCTCTGGGGCCAACGTCCTGACTTTC. Protein sequence: CGGGSGANVLTF.

V gene TRBV10-3 combines with J gene TRBJ2-7; tentatively, D is TRBD2 (6 bases). V was trimmed by 7 bases and J by 5 bases, leaving 21 bases between them. Germline loops: CDR1 ENHRY, CDR2 SYGVKD. This CDR3 has 15 amino acids. The CDR3, as DNA: TGTGCCATCAAGAAACCCCCGGGACTCGGGGACGAGCAGTACTTC. It encodes CAIKKPPGLGDEQYF.

V usage is TRBV9 and J usage is TRBJ1-2; 8 bases are shared with TRBD1. The CDR3 has 16 residues. The germline V gene has CDR1 SGDLS and CDR2 YYNGEE. The J segment lost 3 bases and the V segment lost 0 bases, leaving 7 bases of the junction unmatched. The CDR3 loop is CASSVARDRIDYGYTF. The CDR3 DNA is TGTGCCAGCAGCGTAGCCCGGGACAGGATAGACTATGGCTACACCTTC.

V and J are TRBV4-1 and TRBJ2-7; perhaps TRBD2 as D (6 bases). CDR1 MGHRA and CDR2 YSYEKL come from the germline V gene. V gave up 0 bases and J gave up 2 bases, with 11 bases separating them. The CDR3 is made up of 15 amino acids. The CDR3 reads CASSQDSGITYEQYF. The CDR3 DNA reads as TGCGCCAGCAGCCAAGATAGCGGCATCACCTACGAGCAGTACTTC.

This clonotype was counted at least ten times. V usage is TRBV28 and J usage is TRBJ1-1; perhaps TRBD1 as D (5 bases). The CDR3 sequence is 14 residues long. Per the germline V gene, CDR1 is MDHEN and CDR2 is SYDVKM. Trimming removed 5 bases at V and 5 bases at J, with 15 bases between. The CDR3 sequence: CASSASGRGTEAFF. In DNA form, the CDR3 reads TGTGCCAGCAGTGCCTCAGGGAGAGGAACTGAAGCTTTCTTT.

This chain connects TRBV12-3 or TRBV12-4 to TRBJ2-5; TRBD2 is a possible D gene (5 bases). Trimming removed 3 bases from V and 5 bases from J, with 10 bases in between. This CDR3 has 13 amino acids. The CDR3, as DNA: TGTGCCAGCAGTTTTGGACGGAGGGAGACCCAGTACTTC. Encoded protein: CASSFGRRETQYF.

J is TRBJ2-7 and V is TRBV7-2, with TRBD2 identical over 10 bases. V was clipped by 4 bases and J by 2 bases; unmatched bases: 8. CDR1 SGHTA and CDR2 FQGNSA come from the germline V gene. The CDR3 extends over 16 amino acids. Here the CDR3 reads CASSSLLAGVPYEQYF. The CDR3, as DNA: TGTGCCAGCAGCTCTCTTCTAGCGGGAGTCCCCTACGAGCAGTACTTC. The variable domain in full, with the rest retrieved from reference TRBV7-2 and TRBJ2-7, is GAGVSQSPSNKVTEKGKDVELRCDPISGHTALYWYRQSLGQGLEFLIYFQGNSAPDKSGLPSDRFSAERTGGSVSTLTIQRTQQEDSAVYLCASSSLLAGVPYEQYFGPGTRLTVT.

The V call is TRBV20-1, the J call TRBJ2-5, with D perhaps TRBD1 or TRBD2 (6 bases each). The CDR3 length is 13 residues. Germline values: CDR1 DFQATT, CDR2 SNEGSKA (reference sequence). Between the trimmed V and J ends, which lost 6 bases and 4 bases, there was a span of 15 bases. The CDR3 here is CSAPVGGGETQYF. In DNA form, the CDR3 reads TGCAGTGCCCCCGTCGGGGGCGGAGAGACCCAGTACTTC.

This clonotype was recorded at least ten times. V usage is TRBV7-2 and J usage is TRBJ1-5; D unclear. The CDR3 runs to 12 residues. The V gene lost 8 bases and the J gene lost 7 bases, with 12 bases spanning the gap. Germline CDR1 and CDR2: SGHTA and FQGNSA. CDR3 nucleotide sequence: TGTGCCAGCGGCATACCGGGACAGCCCCAGCATTTT. This sequence encodes CASGIPGQPQHF.

This clonotype has a count of ten or more. The rearrangement links TRBV14 to TRBJ2-5; D possibly corresponds to TRBD2 (7 bases). Trimming took 0 bases from V and 5 from J, leaving 19 bases between them. The CDR3 is 17 residues long. Germline V gene lookup returns CDR1 SGHDN and CDR2 FVKESK. CDR3 loop: CASSQEAGAPERETQYF. CDR3 DNA sequence: TGTGCCAGCAGCCAAGAGGCGGGGGCCCCGGAGAGGGAGACCCAGTACTTC.

This clonotype occurred a few times. The genes are TRBV10-2 and TRBJ2-7, with D possibly matching TRBD2 (5 bases). Germline CDR1 is WSHSY and CDR2 is SAAADI. Trimming removed 0 bases at V and 4 bases at J, with 10 bases between. The CDR3 consists of 14 residues. DNA for the CDR3: TGCGCCAGCAGTGAGTCAGGCGGGCTATACGAGCAGTACTTC. This translates into CASSESGGLYEQYF.

This clonotype has only a few counts. A much more abundant neighbour one base away suggests this may be a read error. The V gene is TRBV7-9, the J gene TRBJ2-2; D tentatively fits TRBD1 or TRBD2 (5 bases each). Germline V lookup: CDR1 SEHNR, CDR2 FQNEAQ (reference sequence). V was cut by 5 bases and J by 8 bases, with 15 bases left in between. There are 14 residues in the CDR3. In nucleotides, the CDR3 is TGTGCCAGCAGCCAGAGAGGGGCACCGGGGGAGCTGTTTTTT. Translated: CASSQRGAPGELFF.

This clonotype was picked up a small number of times. V and J are TRBV29-1 and TRBJ2-7; D is ambiguous. The CDR3 is made up of 14 amino acids. Trimming took 6 bases from V and 0 from J, leaving 15 bases between them. CDR1 SQVTM and CDR2 ANQGSEA come from the germline V gene. CDR3 protein: CSVTRTAYSYEQYF. CDR3 bases: TGCAGCGTAACACGGACGGCCTACTCCTACGAGCAGTACTTC.

CDR3: CSAPQGEPYEQYF. In DNA form, the CDR3 reads TGCAGTGCCCCCCAGGGGGAACCTTACGAGCAGTACTTC. The chain combines TRBV20-1 with TRBJ2-7; 7 bases are a match to TRBD1. Losses at the gene ends were 6 bases for V and 4 bases for J; bases not matched to a gene: 9. Looked up from germline, CDR1 is DFQATT and CDR2 is SNEGSKA (reference sequence). This CDR3 has 13 residues.

The rearrangement links TRBV7-2 to TRBJ1-5; TRBD1 matches 7 bases. The CDR3 extends over 14 amino acids. The junction had 6 bases not matched to a gene; V was cut back by 3 bases and J by 7 bases. Germline V lookup: CDR1 SGHTA, CDR2 FQGNSA. The CDR3 DNA reads as TGTGCCAGCAGCTTCCCAGCAGGGGGACAGCCCCAGCATTTT. Residues: CASSFPAGGQPQHF. Supplemented by reference TRBV7-2 and TRBJ1-5, the full variable domain reads GAGVSQSPSNKVTEKGKDVELRCDPISGHTALYWYRQSLGQGLEFLIYFQGNSAPDKSGLPSDRFSAERTGGSVSTLTIQRTQQEDSAVYLCASSFPAGGQPQHFGDGTRLSIL.

The V and J genes are TRBV10-3 and TRBJ2-2; 7 bases agree with TRBD2. After removal of 7 bases from V and 7 bases from J, the junction contained 9 bases not matched to a gene. Germline V lookup: CDR1 ENHRY, CDR2 SYGVKD. The CDR3 runs 14 residues. CDR3 loop: CAITGAGTNGELFF. DNA of the CDR3: TGTGCCATCACAGGAGCGGGGACGAACGGGGAGCTGTTTTTT.

This clonotype has ten or more counts. This rearrangement joins TRBV19 to TRBJ1-5, with a possible D match to TRBD1 (6 bases). Germline V gene sequence: CDR1 LNHDA, CDR2 SQIVND (reference sequence). Between the trimmed V and J ends, which lost 5 bases and 0 bases, there was a span of 14 bases. The CDR3 has 16 residues. The CDR3 protein is CASSDGQLYSNQPQHF. CDR3 sequence (DNA): TGTGCCAGTAGTGACGGACAGCTTTATAGCAATCAGCCCCAGCATTTT.

V is TRBV2 and J is TRBJ2-1; D not certain. Germline V gene sequence: CDR1 SNHLY, CDR2 FYNNEI. This CDR3 contains 16 residues. V dropped 1 base and J dropped 7 bases, with 17 bases sitting between them. Here the CDR3 DNA reads TGTGCCAGCAGTGAAGGACAAGCCCCCCCTTGGAATGAGCAGTTCTTC. It is translated as CASSEGQAPPWNEQFF.

With regard to this clonotype: The limits of the CDR3 on the DNA are not certain, so only TCRdb's listed CDR3 is given. V and J are TRBV7-9 and TRBJ1-1; the D call in the table, TRBD1, was not verified against the DNA. A total of 12 residues make up the CDR3, ends included. Germline CDR1 and CDR2: SEHNR and FQNEAQ (reference sequence). The CDR3 sequence: CASSFVGTGSFF.

This clonotype came up a few times. The chain employs TRBV2 and TRBJ1-1; D gene ambiguous. Per the germline V gene, CDR1 is SNHLY and CDR2 is FYNNEI. Trimming took off 4 bases at V and 5 bases at J, with 5 bases between the two ends. CDR3 size: 11 residues. CDR3 region: CASSVWTEAFF. CDR3 DNA: TGTGCCAGCAGTGTCTGGACTGAAGCTTTCTTT.